The present TCR beta chain was sequenced within a study of Ad26.COV2.S vaccination and SARS-CoV-2 variants. Study at large: Into the muscle, Ad26.COV2.S was dosed once or twice, 56 days apart.

Overall study results and limits: Vaccine and placebo recipients had similar non-spike TCR breadth.

The V gene lost 4 bases and the J gene lost 2 bases, with 9 bases spanning the gap. The CDR3 extends over 14 amino acids. Using immunoSEQ multiplex PCR, the repertoire was profiled, and TCRdb retains in-frame clones only, with some absent. The sample lists around 450,000 clones; 75% to 95% were seen once. This sample's treatment: about 20 received Ad26.COV2.S at low or high dose, single or two shots; about 5 received placebo; per-sample allocation not given. It was on day 63 after the first vaccine or placebo injection that samples were taken. Donation came from an adult in Boston who was aged 18-55 years. Concerning this clone: The antigen remains undetermined.

The sample here was peripheral blood, taken in a trial of Ad26.COV2.S vaccine versus placebo. J is TRBJ2-4 and V is TRBV6-7, with D uncertain. TRBV6-7 is an ORF for which the function is uncertain. This TCR derives from a person aged 18-65 years who received the Ad26.COV2.S COVID-19 vaccine or a placebo. CDR3 DNA: TGTGCCAGCAGTTTAAGTGTATCCAAAAACATTCAGTACTTC. Amino acid sequence: CASSLSVSKNIQYF.